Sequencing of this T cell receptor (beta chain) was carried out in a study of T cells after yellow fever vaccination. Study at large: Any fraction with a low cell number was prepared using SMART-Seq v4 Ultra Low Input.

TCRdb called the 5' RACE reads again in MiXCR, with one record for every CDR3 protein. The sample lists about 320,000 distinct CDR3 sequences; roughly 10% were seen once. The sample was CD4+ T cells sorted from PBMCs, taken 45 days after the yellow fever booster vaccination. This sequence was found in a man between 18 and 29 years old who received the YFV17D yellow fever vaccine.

CDR3 region: CASSMDSRLTEAFF. The CDR3 bases are TGTGCCAGTAGTATGGACTCAAGGCTCACTGAAGCTTTCTTT. The chain carries TRBV19 and TRBJ1-1; D gene uncertain. This CDR3 comprises 14 residues. The germline V gene has CDR1 LNHDA and CDR2 SQIVND (reference sequence). V was clipped by 3 bases and J by 4 bases, with 12 bases between them. The full variable domain, its missing parts supplied by reference TRBV19 and TRBJ1-1, is DGGITQSPKYLFRKEGQNVTLSCEQNLNHDAMYWYRQDPGQGLRLIYYSQIVNDFQKGDIAEGYSVSREKKESFPLTVTSAQKNPTAFYLCASSMDSRLTEAFFGQGTRLTVV.